This T cell receptor (beta chain) emerged from a study of CD8 T cells in Susac syndrome. CD8+ and CD4+ blood T cells underwent TCR beta sequencing. Healthy donors served as the controls. They were matched for age and sex. Negative isolation yielded the CD8+ and CD4+ T cells, while FACS enriched the TEMRA cells. V was cut by 0 bases and J by 1 base, with 6 bases left in between. The CDR3 runs to 14 residues. Germline V CDR1 and CDR2: SQVTM, ANQGSEA. RNA in amounts of about 0.5 to 1 ug was reverse transcribed with random hexamers. Amplification of TCR beta CDR3 was carried out by immunoSEQ multiplex PCR, which covered 54 Vbeta and 13 Jbeta segments. MiXCR, run by TCRdb on the immunoSEQ multiplex PCR reads, gives a single entry per CDR3 protein. This repertoire shows over 100,000 distinct CDR3 sequences, around 92% found once; its top ten account for roughly 0.12%.

The sample was CD8+ T cells from PBMCs. The receptor was isolated from a human donor in good health. V usage is TRBV29-1 and J usage is TRBJ2-2; no clear D. As DNA, the CDR3 is TGCAGCGTTGAAGATTACCAGAACACCGGGGAGCTGTTTTTT. It is translated as CSVEDYQNTGELFF.